Each of the 12 T cell receptor beta chains below was sequenced from the same sample in a study of blood T cell repertoires in COVID-19. Produced via immunoSEQ multiplex PCR; TCRdb's table is partial and in-frame only. The table shows fewer than 350,000 clones, with 65% to 90% occurring only once. The specimen was peripheral blood. Source of these receptors: a woman between 65 and 79 years old with COVID-19, enrolled during active disease.

This chain uses TRBV6-4 with TRBJ2-5, with a tentative D call TRBD1 (5 bases). The CDR3 covers 14 residues. Per the germline V gene, CDR1 is MRHNA and CDR2 is SNTAGT. Trimming took 3 bases from V and 4 from J, leaving 12 bases between them. CDR3 in amino acids: CASSEPGMGETQYF. CDR3 DNA sequence: TGTGCCAGCAGTGAGCCAGGGATGGGAGAGACCCAGTACTTC.

This clone was picked up a small number of times. The rearrangement joins TRBV28 to TRBJ2-1; D perhaps matches TRBD1 (5 bases). The CDR3 totals 17 residues. V lost 1 base and J 0 bases, leaving 13 bases between the germline ends. Germline values: CDR1 MDHEN, CDR2 SYDVKM. The CDR3 here is CASSLFRGFSSYNEQFF. CDR3 nucleotide sequence: TGTGCCAGCAGTTTATTTAGGGGCTTCAGCTCCTACAATGAGCAGTTCTTC.

This clone was found once. The same CDR3 also results from other DNA sequences found in this sample. The chain combines TRBV2 with TRBJ1-2, with TRBD1 matching over 8 bases. Trimming took 7 bases from V and 5 from J; bases not matched to a gene: 6. This CDR3 has 13 residues. CDR1 and CDR2 from the germline V gene are SNHLY and FYNNEI. The CDR3 coding sequence is TGTGCCAGCAACGGACAGGGAGGATATGGCTACACCTTC. Amino acids: CASNGQGGYGYTF.

The rearrangement links TRBV24-1 to TRBJ2-1; the match to TRBD2 covers 9 bases. V lost 6 bases to trimming and J lost 8 bases; unmatched junction nucleotides: 7. Germline loops: CDR1 KGHDR, CDR2 SFDVKD. The CDR3 length is 14 residues. This CDR3 reads CATSKGLARYEQFF. The CDR3 DNA reads TGTGCCACCAGTAAGGGACTAGCTAGGTATGAGCAGTTCTTC.

The V call is TRBV24-1, the J call TRBJ2-3, with D possibly being TRBD2 (5 bases). The CDR3 sequence is 12 residues long. The germline V gene encodes CDR1 KGHDR and CDR2 SFDVKD. V shed 5 bases and J shed 4 bases, with 6 bases lying between them. For the CDR3, the DNA is TGTGCCACCAGTGCGCGGGCAGATACGCAGTATTTT. This encodes CATSARADTQYF.

The chain joins TRBV19 to TRBJ1-6; D is ambiguous. Germline assignment: CDR1 LNHDA and CDR2 SQIVND (reference sequence). The CDR3 totals 13 residues. V lost 6 bases, J lost 3 bases, and 6 bases lay in between. The CDR3 nucleotides read TGTGCCAGTAGACAGCTCTATAATTCACCCCTCCACTTT. It is translated as CASRQLYNSPLHF.

The chain recombines TRBV6-5 with TRBJ2-7, with 7 bases that match TRBD1. The CDR3 totals 14 residues. CDR1 is MNHEY, CDR2 SVGAGI, per germline. V was clipped by 7 bases and J by 4 bases; unmatched bases: 10. Here the CDR3 reads CASIQTGQKYEQYF. The CDR3 region has the DNA TGTGCCAGCATTCAGACAGGGCAGAAATACGAGCAGTACTTC.

V and J are TRBV4-1 and TRBJ2-1, with D possibly being TRBD1 (6 bases). V lost 3 bases and J 2 bases, leaving 14 bases between the germline ends. The germline V gene has CDR1 MGHRA and CDR2 YSYEKL. This CDR3 region has 16 residues. The CDR3 nucleotides are TGCGCCAGCAGCCATACACCGGGACACACCTACAATGAGCAGTTCTTC. Its protein product is CASSHTPGHTYNEQFF.

The CDR3 bases are TGTGCCAGTAGTACCCGGGCAGGGGGCTATAATTCACCCCTCCACTTT. Amino acid sequence: CASSTRAGGYNSPLHF. The rearrangement uses TRBV19 and TRBJ1-6; TRBD1 aligns across 7 bases. Germline values: CDR1 LNHDA, CDR2 SQIVND (reference sequence). The trim removed 4 bases at V and 3 bases at J, leaving 6 bases unmatched. The CDR3 is 16 residues long.

The chain uses TRBV5-6 and TRBJ2-1; 10 bases are shared with TRBD1. The CDR3 runs 12 residues. After removal of 7 bases from V and 10 bases from J, the junction contained 5 bases not matched to a gene. The V gene's germline CDR1 is SGHDT and CDR2 YYEEEE. The CDR3 DNA sequence: TGTGCCAGCTTCCGACAGGGGGCGGAGCAGTTCTTC. Residues: CASFRQGAEQFF.

With regard to this clone: Other DNA sequences in the same sample also yield this CDR3. The gene calls are TRBV12-3 or TRBV12-4 and TRBJ2-7; 11 bases agree with TRBD2. Losses at the gene ends were 6 bases for V and 4 bases for J; bases not matched to a gene: 2. The CDR3 runs to 13 residues. The CDR3 is CASRRTSGYEQYF. As DNA, the CDR3 is TGTGCCAGCAGAAGGACTAGCGGGTACGAGCAGTACTTC.

This chain connects TRBV2 to TRBJ2-1; the match to TRBD2 covers 9 bases. CDR3 length: 17 residues. V shed 1 base and J 0 bases; nucleotides not matched to a gene: 4. CDR1 is SNHLY, CDR2 FYNNEI, per germline. CDR3 nucleotide sequence: TGTGCCAGCAGTGAAGGCACTAGCGGGTCCTCCTACAATGAGCAGTTCTTC. It translates to CASSEGTSGSSYNEQFF.